The T cell receptor beta chain under discussion was sequenced for a study of blood T cell repertoires in COVID-19. Original processing notes: Counts of nucleated cells, estimated from reference gene primer amplification, were obtained. The repertoire was sequenced with immunoSEQ multiplex PCR; TCRdb's copy has only in-frame clones and lacks some. V and J calls and clone size are those listed in that table; D and trimming were worked out from the DNA. The sample holds around 97,000 clones; roughly nine tenths are singletons and the top ten take roughly 18%. Trimming removed 6 bases from V and 4 bases from J, with 9 bases in between. This CDR3 spans 12 amino acids. CDR1 and CDR2 from the germline V gene are MNHEY and SVGAGI. Only one count was recorded for this clone.

The sample was peripheral blood. The V call is TRBV6-5, the J call TRBJ1-1; D is uncertain. This TCR was recovered from a woman older than 75 in a cohort sampled during active COVID-19. The CDR3 coding sequence is TGTGCCAGCAGACACCGGGGCACTGAAGCTTTCTTT. Protein: CASRHRGTEAFF.